This T cell receptor beta chain came from a study of beta chain features in type 1 diabetes. Study-level findings and limits: The analysis here could not establish whether HLA type shapes TCRB rearrangement. Across all four CD4+ subsets, people with type 1 diabetes showed modestly shorter TCRB CDR3s.

Since all of the isolated RNA was reverse transcribed, expressed TCRB transcripts were what got sequenced. Data came from immunoSEQ multiplex PCR; TCRdb stores just in-frame clones and leaves some out. Among approximately 280,000 clones listed, approximately 15% were seen once. Every participating donor gave one draw, a heparinised blood sample averaging about 100 mL. V was clipped by 3 bases and J by 8 bases, with 10 bases between them. Germline V gene data show CDR1 as GTSNPN and CDR2 as SVGIG (reference sequence). The CDR3 sequence is 12 residues long. A note on this clone: Its antigen remains unknown.

This sequence was found in a man younger than 35 with type 1 diabetes. The genes are TRBV30 and TRBJ1-4; D unresolved. The sequencing sample was made of naive CD4+ T cells from blood. CDR3 DNA: TGTGCCTGGAGGGGTACGGGGGAAAAACTGTTTTTT. This encodes CAWRGTGEKLFF.